These 21 T cell receptor beta chains were sequenced from one sample in a study of PD-1 blockade in mismatch repair-deficient tumors. Some clones are missing from TCRdb's copy, which holds only in-frame ones; the method was immunoSEQ multiplex PCR. The sample carries roughly 130,000 clones, about 90% recorded once. The sequences come from peripheral blood, collected approximately 73 weeks after starting pembrolizumab. These receptors came from an adult with mismatch repair-deficient cancer.

The chain is built from TRBV7-3 and TRBJ2-3, with 12 bases that match TRBD2. CDR1 is SGHTA and CDR2 is FQGTGA in the germline V gene. There are 15 residues in the CDR3. After removal of 4 bases from V and 5 bases from J, the junction contained 4 bases not matched to a gene. The DNA for the CDR3 is TGTGCCAGCAGCTGGACTAGCGGGAATGGAGATACGCAGTATTTT. As protein: CASSWTSGNGDTQYF.

The rearrangement joins TRBV7-3 to TRBJ2-5, with TRBD1 identical over 7 bases. This CDR3 has 16 residues. The junction had 6 bases not matched to a gene; V was cut back by 1 base and J by 1 base. Germline assignment: CDR1 SGHTA and CDR2 FQGTGA. CDR3 bases: TGTGCCAGCAGCTTAAATGGACCAGGGGGCCAAGAGACCCAGTACTTC. Translating gives CASSLNGPGGQETQYF.

The sample holds a few counts of this clone. V is TRBV20-1 and J is TRBJ2-2; the D is unclear. V lost 2 bases, J lost 6 bases, and 4 bases lay in between. Germline CDR1 DFQATT, CDR2 SNEGSKA (reference sequence). CDR3 size: 11 residues. CDR3 bases: TGCAGTGCTAGAAGGGCCGGGGAGCTGTTTTTT. This codes for CSARRAGELFF.

This clone was seen just once. The chain is built from TRBV7-9 and TRBJ2-1; D is perhaps TRBD1 (5 bases). There are 13 residues in the CDR3. The V and J ends lost 3 bases and 10 bases respectively, with 13 bases between them. The V gene's germline CDR1 is SEHNR and CDR2 FQNEAQ (reference sequence). The DNA of the CDR3 is TGTGCCAGCAGCTTGCCACAGGAATGGGAGCAGTTCTTC. This sequence encodes CASSLPQEWEQFF.

V is TRBV9 and J is TRBJ1-2, with a tentative D call TRBD1 (5 bases). Germline CDR1 is SGDLS and CDR2 is YYNGEE. Trimming removed 4 bases at V and 5 bases at J, with 15 bases between. The CDR3 loop spans 14 amino acids. CDR3: CASSPTGEGYGYTF. For the CDR3, the DNA is TGTGCCAGCAGCCCCACGGGTGAGGGGTATGGCTACACCTTC. Supplemented by reference TRBV9 and TRBJ1-2, the full variable domain reads DSGVTQTPKHLITATGQRVTLRCSPRSGDLSVYWYQQSLDQGLQFLIQYYNGEERAKGNILERFSAQQFPDLHSELNLSSLELGDSALYFCASSPTGEGYGYTFGSGTRLTVV.

The chain is built from TRBV14 and TRBJ2-2; TRBD1 aligns across 10 bases. Losses at the gene ends were 3 bases for V and 4 bases for J; bases not matched to a gene: 5. The CDR3 covers 16 residues. Germline V lookup: CDR1 SGHDN, CDR2 FVKESK. The DNA for the CDR3 is TGTGCCAGCAGCCACGTGGGACAGGGGTCCACCGGGGAGCTGTTTTTT. This gives the protein CASSHVGQGSTGELFF.

The V gene is TRBV4-3, the J gene TRBJ2-2, with D perhaps TRBD1 (6 bases). CDR1 LGHNA and CDR2 YSLEER come from the germline V gene. The CDR3 contains 15 residues. V was trimmed by 2 bases and J by 6 bases, leaving 13 bases between them. CDR3 residues: CASSQYRALAGELFF. DNA for the CDR3: TGCGCCAGCAGCCAATACAGGGCCCTAGCCGGGGAGCTGTTTTTT.

The rearrangement links TRBV10-1 to TRBJ2-1; D might be TRBD2 (6 bases). Germline V gene sequence: CDR1 WNHNN, CDR2 SYGVQD (reference sequence). The CDR3 is 15 residues long. Between the trimmed V and J ends, which lost 4 bases and 1 base, there was a span of 11 bases. This CDR3 reads CASSAAGLSYNEQFF. The CDR3 DNA reads TGCGCCAGCAGTGCGGCGGGATTATCCTACAATGAGCAGTTCTTC.

The J gene is TRBJ1-5, the V gene TRBV2; D might be TRBD1 (6 bases). CDR1 and CDR2 (germline): SNHLY, FYNNEI. V was pared by 0 bases and J by 1 base, with 10 bases between. The CDR3 extends over 16 amino acids. DNA for the CDR3: TGTGCCAGCAGTGAAGCCCCCAGGGGAAGCAATCAGCCCCAGCATTTT. Translated, it gives CASSEAPRGSNQPQHF.

The chain recombines TRBV30 with TRBJ2-7, with D possibly matching TRBD2 (7 bases). V shed 2 bases and J shed 3 bases, with 14 bases lying between them. The CDR3 has 14 amino acids. Germline V gene lookup returns CDR1 GTSNPN and CDR2 SVGIG (reference sequence). CDR3 nucleotide sequence: TGTGCCTGGAGTCGGGGGGCAGGTCTCTACGAGCAGTACTTC. Protein product: CAWSRGAGLYEQYF.

CDR3 sequence (DNA): TGTGCCAGCAGCTTAGTCGGAGGGGAGGCCTACGAGCAGTACTTC. Its protein product is CASSLVGGEAYEQYF. J is TRBJ2-7 and V is TRBV7-9; weak D call: TRBD2 (6 bases). V was clipped by 1 base and J by 2 bases, with 12 bases between them. The CDR3 has 15 amino acids. CDR1 SEHNR and CDR2 FQNEAQ come from the germline V gene (reference sequence).

This clone was counted a single time. The V and J genes are TRBV7-9 and TRBJ2-7; D gene unclear. Trimming stripped 0 bases from V and 6 bases from J, with 9 bases between. The CDR3 spans 13 residues. The germline gives CDR1 SEHNR, CDR2 FQNEAQ (reference sequence). CDR3 sequence reads: CASSLAGISEQYF. The CDR3 nucleotides read TGTGCCAGCAGCTTAGCGGGCATAAGCGAGCAGTACTTC.

A note on this clone: This sample also contains other DNA sequences that code for the same CDR3. The DNA for the CDR3 is TGCGCCAGCAGCCCTAGCGGAAGCTCCTACGAGCAGTACTTC. It encodes CASSPSGSSYEQYF. This sequence joins TRBV4-3 and TRBJ2-7; TRBD2 matches 7 bases. The V segment lost 4 bases and the J segment 0 bases; nucleotides outside the gene matches: 3. The germline CDR1 and CDR2 sequences are LGHNA and YSLEER. This CDR3 region has 14 residues.

The V call is TRBV27, the J call TRBJ2-1, with TRBD2 matching over 8 bases. Germline lookup yields CDR1 MNHEY and CDR2 SMNVEV (reference sequence). The CDR3 spans 15 residues. J was trimmed by 5 bases and V by 2 bases; bases with no gene match: 5. In nucleotides, the CDR3 is TGTGCCAGCAGTTTAAGCGGGAGAAGTAACAATGAGCAGTTCTTC. Its translation is CASSLSGRSNNEQFF.

The rearrangement uses TRBV5-1 and TRBJ2-1; 8 nucleotides match TRBD1. Trimming removed 4 bases from V and 3 bases from J; junction bases left unmatched: 9. CDR3 length: 16 residues. CDR1 is SGHRS, CDR2 YFSETQ, per germline. The CDR3 DNA sequence: TGCGCCAGCAGCCGAGGGACAACAGGGGGCTACAATGAGCAGTTCTTC. Translation gives CASSRGTTGGYNEQFF.

Here the CDR3 reads CASRDSGSPYNEQFF. CDR3 bases: TGTGCCAGCAGAGATAGCGGGAGTCCCTACAATGAGCAGTTCTTC. The V and J genes are TRBV7-9 and TRBJ2-1; 9 nucleotides line up with TRBD2. The CDR3 runs to 15 residues. J was trimmed by 2 bases and V by 6 bases; bases with no gene match: 5. Germline CDR1 SEHNR, CDR2 FQNEAQ (reference sequence).

The genes are TRBV7-9 and TRBJ2-7; D is unclear. Per germline, CDR1 SEHNR and CDR2 FQNEAQ (reference sequence). Trimming took 4 bases from V and 4 from J, leaving 5 bases between them. The CDR3 extends over 11 amino acids. In nucleotides, the CDR3 is TGTGCCAGCAGCTCCGATTACGAGCAGTACTTC. It specifies CASSSDYEQYF. Using reference TRBV7-9 and TRBJ2-7 for the parts outside the CDR3, the full variable domain is DTGVSQNPRHKITKRGQNVTFRCDPISEHNRLYWYRQTLGQGPEFLTYFQNEAQLEKSRLLSDRFSAERPKGSFSTLEIQRTEQGDSAMYLCASSSDYEQYFGPGTRLTVT.

The chain combines TRBV18 with TRBJ2-1; 12 bases match TRBD2. The CDR3 sequence is 16 residues long. V lost 4 bases to trimming and J lost 0 bases; unmatched junction nucleotides: 1. The germline V gene encodes CDR1 KGHSH and CDR2 LQKENI. CDR3 sequence reads: CASSLTSGSSYNEQFF. The CDR3 DNA reads as TGTGCCAGCTCACTGACTAGCGGGAGCTCCTACAATGAGCAGTTCTTC.

The rearrangement uses TRBV7-9 and TRBJ2-7; tentatively, D is TRBD2 (5 bases). The germline V gene has CDR1 SEHNR and CDR2 FQNEAQ (reference sequence). V lost 0 bases and J lost 4, with 10 bases in between. There are 14 residues in the CDR3. The CDR3 nucleotides read TGTGCCAGCAGCTTAGCTGGTGAGCGGTACGAGCAGTACTTC. This sequence encodes CASSLAGERYEQYF.

This chain connects TRBV5-6 to TRBJ2-1; 8 bases match TRBD2. There are 17 residues in the CDR3. Germline V gene sequence: CDR1 SGHDT, CDR2 YYEEEE. Trimming took 2 bases from V and 0 from J; bases not matched to a gene: 7. The CDR3 here is CASSFSTSEFSYNEQFF. For the CDR3, the DNA is TGTGCCAGCAGCTTTTCGACTAGCGAGTTCTCCTACAATGAGCAGTTCTTC.

This sequence joins TRBV19 and TRBJ2-7; TRBD1 matches 7 bases. The CDR3 covers 15 residues. V shed 5 bases and J 1 base; nucleotides not matched to a gene: 8. CDR1 and CDR2 from the germline V gene are LNHDA and SQIVND (reference sequence). CDR3 coding DNA: TGTGCCAGTAGTGGCACGGACAGGTTATCCTACGAGCAGTACTTC. Its protein is CASSGTDRLSYEQYF.